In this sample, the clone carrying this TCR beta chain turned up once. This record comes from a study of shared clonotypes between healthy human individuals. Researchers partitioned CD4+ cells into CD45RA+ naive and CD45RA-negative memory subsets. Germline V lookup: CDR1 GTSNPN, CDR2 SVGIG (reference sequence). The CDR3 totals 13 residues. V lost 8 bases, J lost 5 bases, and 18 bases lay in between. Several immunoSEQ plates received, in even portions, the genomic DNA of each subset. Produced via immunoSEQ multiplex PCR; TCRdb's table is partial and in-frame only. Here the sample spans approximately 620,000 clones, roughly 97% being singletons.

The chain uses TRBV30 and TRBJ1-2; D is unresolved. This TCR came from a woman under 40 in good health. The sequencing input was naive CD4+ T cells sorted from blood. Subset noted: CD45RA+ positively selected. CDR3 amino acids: CALSSANMYGYTF. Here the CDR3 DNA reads TGTGCCCTTAGTTCAGCCAATATGTATGGCTACACCTTC. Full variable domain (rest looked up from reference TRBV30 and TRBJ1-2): SQTIHQWPATLVQPVGSPLSLECTVEGTSNPNLYWYRQAAGRGLQLLFYSVGIGQISSEVPQNLSASRPQDRQFILSSKKLLLSDSGFYLCALSSANMYGYTFGSGTRLTVV.